These T cell receptor beta chains were read from a single sample in a study of T-cell memory formation after mild COVID-19. TCRdb recomputed calls from the 5' RACE reads with MiXCR, one row per CDR3 protein. The profile covers roughly 150,000 distinct CDR3 sequences, with around 13% appearing a single time and 14% taken by the ten largest. Sequences were obtained from PBMCs or a T cell subset sorted from them (not recorded which). The source is an adult woman who had mild COVID-19 (a few samples of this study predate the infection). Cell type and time point are not known. Both conserved end residues are part of each CDR3. The D gene is left open where the match is weak. Clone size is given for some rows only: seen once, a few or many times, or a class if the clone is expanded.

TRBV27,TRBD2,TRBJ2-1,-,TGTGCCAGCAGTTTCACCTTAGGACTAGCGGGAAACAATGAGCAGTTCTTC,CASSFTLGLAGNNEQFF
TRBV19,-,TRBJ2-1,-,TGTGCCAGTAGTATTACAGGATCCTACAATGAGCAGTTCTTC,CASSITGSYNEQFF
TRBV6-5,TRBD2,TRBJ2-6,-,TGTGCCAGCAGTTACCGGGGGGGTGGGGCCAACGTCCTGACTTTC,CASSYRGGGANVLTF
TRBV4-2,TRBD2,TRBJ2-7,-,TGTGCCAGCAGCCAAGATTTACTAGCGGGAGGATCCTACGAGCAGTACTTC,CASSQDLLAGGSYEQYF
TRBV7-8,TRBD2,TRBJ2-1,-,TGTGCCAGCAGCTTCAGACTAGCGGGGTACAATGAGCAGTTCTTC,CASSFRLAGYNEQFF
TRBV5-5,-,TRBJ1-2,-,TGTGCCAGCAGCTCGGACAACGGCTATGGCTACACCTTC,CASSSDNGYGYTF
TRBV6-6,-,TRBJ2-2,-,TGTGCCAGCAGTTACGGATTGGCAGGGTCGAACACCGGGGAGCTGTTTTTT,CASSYGLAGSNTGELFF
TRBV9,TRBD1,TRBJ2-7,few,TGTGCCAGCAGCAACAACGACAGGGGAAACGAGCAGTACTTC,CASSNNDRGNEQYF
TRBV7-9,-,TRBJ1-2,-,-,CASSLAGGLSLDGYTF
TRBV12-3/TRBV12-4,-,TRBJ2-7,many,TGTGCCAGCAGTTCAACAGGGTGCGAGCAGTACTTC,CASSSTGCEQYF
TRBV29-1,-,TRBJ2-7,few,TGCAGCGTTGAAGTCCCCGGGGCCTACGAGCAGTACTTC,CSVEVPGAYEQYF
TRBV20-1,TRBD2,TRBJ2-1,-,TGCAGCGCGTACGGGACTAGCGTATGGAATGAGCAGTTCTTC,CSAYGTSVWNEQFF
TRBV7-2,TRBD2,TRBJ2-7,-,TGTGCCAGCAGCTTAGGCAGTCTAGCGGGTTCCCCCTACGAGCAGTACTTC,CASSLGSLAGSPYEQYF
TRBV28,TRBD2,TRBJ2-7,few,TGTGCCAGCACCGGACTAGCGCCCTACGAGCAGTACTTC,CASTGLAPYEQYF
TRBV29-1,-,TRBJ2-5,many,TGCAGCGTTGAAGATTGGGGGTACCAAGAGACCCAGTACTTC,CSVEDWGYQETQYF
TRBV5-1,-,TRBJ1-5,many,TGCGCCAGCAGCTTTGAAGGCAATCAGCCCCAGCATTTT,CASSFEGNQPQHF
TRBV20-1,TRBD2,TRBJ2-5,few,TGCAGTGCTCGGACTAGCGGGGTCGGTGCGGCCCAGTACTTC,CSARTSGVGAAQYF
TRBV5-1,TRBD1,TRBJ2-5,few,TGCGCCAGCAGCCAATCGACAGGGAAACAAGAGACCCAGTACTTC,CASSQSTGKQETQYF